Each of the 25 T cell receptor beta chains below was sequenced from the same sample in a study of blood T cell repertoires in COVID-19. Some clones are missing from TCRdb's copy, which holds only in-frame ones; the method was immunoSEQ multiplex PCR. The table lists approximately 180,000 clones, about 77% of them singletons. The sequencing input was PBMCs or T cells enriched from blood (not recorded which). These receptors were obtained from a woman between 50 and 59 years old with acute COVID-19.

The chain employs TRBV5-1 and TRBJ2-1; TRBD1 matches 9 bases. This CDR3 region has 15 residues. CDR1 SGHRS and CDR2 YFSETQ come from the germline V gene. The trim removed 0 bases at V and 6 bases at J, leaving 4 bases unmatched. This CDR3 is CASSLGGTGINEQFF. As DNA, the CDR3 is TGCGCCAGCAGCTTGGGAGGGACAGGGATCAATGAGCAGTTCTTC.

J is TRBJ1-2 and V is TRBV5-4; possible D gene TRBD1, 5 bases. Germline-derived CDR1 and CDR2 are SGHNT and YYREEE (reference sequence). Trimming pared 8 bases from V and 5 bases from J, leaving 13 bases between. CDR3 size: 12 residues. The CDR3 DNA reads as TGTGCCAGTGGGTCGACAGTATATGGCTACACCTTC. Translating it yields CASGSTVYGYTF.

This sequence joins TRBV7-2 and TRBJ1-2; D remains ambiguous. Germline V gene sequence: CDR1 SGHTA, CDR2 FQGNSA. Trimming removed 3 bases from V and 4 bases from J, with 15 bases in between. The CDR3 has 15 amino acids. CDR3: CASSFDRRSLYGYTF. The CDR3 region has the DNA TGTGCCAGCAGCTTTGACCGACGGAGTCTCTATGGCTACACCTTC.

V is TRBV7-2 and J is TRBJ2-2; maybe TRBD1 (6 bases). The germline V and J ends were trimmed by 1 base and 7 bases, with 10 bases remaining between them. The V gene's germline CDR1 is SGHTA and CDR2 FQGNSA. This CDR3 comprises 14 residues. The CDR3 coding sequence is TGTGCCAGCAGCTTAGTGCGCAGGGGCGGGGAGCTGTTTTTT. Translating it yields CASSLVRRGGELFF.

V usage is TRBV7-7 and J usage is TRBJ2-2; a possible D gene is TRBD1 (5 bases). V lost 0 bases, J lost 1 base, and 15 bases lay in between. CDR3 size: 18 residues. Germline assignment: CDR1 SSHAT and CDR2 FNYEAQ (reference sequence). This chain's CDR3 is CASSLALRPTGNTGELFF. In DNA form, the CDR3 reads TGTGCCAGCAGCTTAGCGCTTCGGCCTACAGGGAACACCGGGGAGCTGTTTTTT.

The genes are TRBV28 and TRBJ1-3, with a possible D match to TRBD1 (6 bases). Germline lookup yields CDR1 MDHEN and CDR2 SYDVKM. The ends were cut back, 6 bases at V and 5 bases at J, with 11 bases in the middle. The CDR3 sequence is 13 residues long. The CDR3 DNA follows: TGTGCCAGCAGCGGGACACCTAGAAACACCATATATTTT. Its protein is CASSGTPRNTIYF.

The chain joins TRBV10-2 to TRBJ2-7, with TRBD2 as a possible D gene (5 bases). Germline V gene lookup returns CDR1 WSHSY and CDR2 SAAADI. The CDR3 runs 14 residues. Trimming removed 3 bases at V and 2 bases at J, with 11 bases between. As DNA, the CDR3 is TGCGCCAGCAGTGACCGGGATGAGACCTACGAGCAGTACGTC. It codes for CASSDRDETYEQYV.

The chain couples TRBV10-3 to TRBJ1-2, with D possibly matching TRBD1 (5 bases). CDR3 size: 14 residues. CDR1 is ENHRY and CDR2 is SYGVKD in the germline V gene. V lost 3 bases, J lost 0 bases, and 8 bases lay in between. This CDR3 reads CAISEGAANYGYTF. CDR3 DNA sequence: TGTGCCATCAGTGAAGGGGCAGCTAACTATGGCTACACCTTC.

This chain links TRBV19 with TRBJ2-3, with a tentative D call TRBD2 (7 bases). Germline V lookup: CDR1 LNHDA, CDR2 SQIVND (reference sequence). CDR3 length equals 14 residues. Trimming left V 6 bases short and J 6 bases short, with 16 bases between. Here the CDR3 reads CASSRGAGRDTQYF. Written as DNA, the CDR3 is TGTGCCAGTAGCCGGGGGGCAGGGAGGGATACGCAGTATTTT. The whole variable domain, filled in from reference TRBV19 and TRBJ2-3, reads DGGITQSPKYLFRKEGQNVTLSCEQNLNHDAMYWYRQDPGQGLRLIYYSQIVNDFQKGDIAEGYSVSREKKESFPLTVTSAQKNPTAFYLCASSRGAGRDTQYFGPGTRLTVL.

The chain combines TRBV11-2 with TRBJ1-1; TRBD1 is a possible D gene (6 bases). V was trimmed by 2 bases and J by 1 base, leaving 8 bases between them. Germline V gene data show CDR1 as SGHAT and CDR2 as FQNNGV. The CDR3 spans 14 residues. Written as DNA, the CDR3 is TGTGCCAGCAGCTTAAGACAGGCGAACACTGAAGCTTTCTTT. Translated, it gives CASSLRQANTEAFF.

The chain carries TRBV6-5 and TRBJ1-4; D ambiguous. Germline CDR1 MNHEY, CDR2 SVGAGI. CDR3 length equals 15 residues. V lost 7 bases and J 0 bases, leaving 12 bases between the germline ends. This CDR3 reads CASTNSYATNEKLFF. CDR3 sequence (DNA): TGTGCCAGCACGAACAGCTATGCAACTAATGAAAAACTGTTTTTT.

V and J are TRBV19 and TRBJ2-1, with a tentative D call TRBD1 (6 bases). The germline CDR1 and CDR2 sequences are LNHDA and SQIVND (reference sequence). The CDR3 spans 15 residues. The V gene lost 6 bases and the J gene lost 9 bases, with 21 bases spanning the gap. The DNA of the CDR3 is TGTGCCAGTAGCCTAAACCAGGGGTCCGTCGGTGAGCAGTTCTTC. It specifies CASSLNQGSVGEQFF.

The table lists this clone with a count of one. Written as DNA, the CDR3 is TGTGCCAGCAACCAAACAGGGGTACGTGAAAAACTGTTTTTT. Protein sequence: CASNQTGVREKLFF. This chain connects TRBV7-7 to TRBJ1-4; 7 bases line up with TRBD1. Germline CDR1 is SSHAT and CDR2 is FNYEAQ (reference sequence). After removal of 7 bases from V and 7 bases from J, the junction contained 9 bases not matched to a gene. The CDR3 has 14 amino acids.

The chain uses TRBV5-1 and TRBJ2-2, with 10 bases matching TRBD1. Trimming at V came to 0 bases and at J to 4 bases, leaving 6 bases not matched to a gene. The germline V gene has CDR1 SGHRS and CDR2 YFSETQ. The CDR3 has 17 amino acids. The CDR3 DNA sequence: TGCGCCAGCAGCTTGGCCATGGGGACAGGGGTCACCGGGGAGCTGTTTTTT. Translated: CASSLAMGTGVTGELFF.

This clone was counted between two and nine times. The chain uses TRBV14 and TRBJ2-1; D gene ambiguous. The germline V and J ends were trimmed by 3 bases and 8 bases, with 17 bases remaining between them. CDR1 and CDR2 from the germline V gene are SGHDN and FVKESK. The CDR3 consists of 15 residues. Here the CDR3 reads CASSQRQAIRYEQFF. For the CDR3, the DNA is TGTGCCAGCAGCCAGCGGCAAGCAATCCGGTATGAGCAGTTCTTC.

The chain joins TRBV9 to TRBJ1-3; 8 bases agree with TRBD1. CDR1 is SGDLS, CDR2 YYNGEE, per germline. The CDR3 spans 16 residues. V shed 3 bases, J shed 1 base, and the junction held 6 bases outside the gene matches. CDR3 amino acids: CASSAPGGRSGNTIYF. The CDR3 DNA reads as TGTGCCAGCAGCGCTCCAGGGGGCCGATCTGGAAACACCATATATTTT.

V gene TRBV11-2 combines with J gene TRBJ1-1, with 8 bases identical to TRBD1. The germline V gene encodes CDR1 SGHAT and CDR2 FQNNGV. The CDR3 consists of 15 residues. V lost 2 bases and J lost 4; bases outside the gene matches: 6. This chain's CDR3 is CASSLWTGRATEAFF. CDR3 DNA sequence: TGTGCCAGCAGCTTATGGACAGGGAGAGCCACTGAAGCTTTCTTT.

This clone occurred many times. The CDR3 DNA reads TGTGCCACCAGTGATTTCCCCGGGACTAGCGGTGGGAGCTCAGATACGCAGTATTTT. Its protein is CATSDFPGTSGGSSDTQYF. The chain is built from TRBV24-1 and TRBJ2-3; 11 nucleotides line up with TRBD2. Germline V lookup: CDR1 KGHDR, CDR2 SFDVKD. J lost 4 bases, V lost 1 base, and 12 bases had no gene match. The CDR3 is 19 residues long.

CDR3 amino acids: CASSPGTGVYEQYV. DNA for the CDR3: TGCGCCAGCAGCCCGGGGACAGGGGTCTACGAGCAGTACGTC. The chain recombines TRBV5-1 with TRBJ2-7, with TRBD1 matching 10 bases. Trimming cost V 4 bases and J 3 bases; bases outside gene matches: 4. Germline CDR1 SGHRS, CDR2 YFSETQ. The CDR3 length is 14 residues.

A single count supports this clone. The chain employs TRBV5-1 and TRBJ2-1; 7 bases are a match to TRBD1. J was trimmed by 4 bases and V by 2 bases; bases with no gene match: 3. Germline-derived CDR1 and CDR2 are SGHRS and YFSETQ. The CDR3 contains 14 residues. The CDR3 DNA sequence: TGCGCCAGCAGCTTTCCGGGACAGTACAATGAGCAGTTCTTC. Translation gives CASSFPGQYNEQFF.

The V gene is TRBV6-5, the J gene TRBJ2-3; D is perhaps TRBD2 (6 bases). Per germline, CDR1 MNHEY and CDR2 SVGAGI. CDR3 length equals 15 residues. V was clipped by 6 bases and J by 3 bases, with 16 bases between them. CDR3 sequence (DNA): TGTGCCAGCAGCGCGGGACCCCCGGAGACAGATACGCAGTATTTT. It specifies CASSAGPPETDTQYF.

V and J are TRBV27 and TRBJ2-3, with a possible D match to TRBD1 (6 bases). Trimming stripped 7 bases from V and 4 bases from J, with 12 bases between. CDR1 and CDR2 (germline): MNHEY, SMNVEV (reference sequence). There are 13 residues in the CDR3. CDR3 sequence (DNA): TGTGCCAGCACACATTCAGGGGCAGATACGCAGTATTTT. This translates into CASTHSGADTQYF.

The chain carries TRBV7-9 and TRBJ2-5; 7 bases fit TRBD1. The J segment lost 1 base and the V segment lost 5 bases, leaving 4 bases of the junction unmatched. The germline CDR1 and CDR2 sequences are SEHNR and FQNEAQ (reference sequence). The CDR3 runs to 14 residues. CDR3 sequence reads: CASSNRGSQETQYF. The CDR3 coding sequence is TGTGCCAGCAGCAACAGGGGATCCCAAGAGACCCAGTACTTC.

The chain combines TRBV27 with TRBJ1-6; 9 bases align to TRBD1. CDR1 and CDR2 (germline): MNHEY, SMNVEV (reference sequence). J lost 7 bases, V lost 6 bases, and 10 bases had no gene match. The CDR3 is 16 residues long. The CDR3 region has the DNA TGTGCCAGCAGCCTACTCACCGGGACAGGGAATTCACCCCTCCACTTT. Residues: CASSLLTGTGNSPLHF.

The chain combines TRBV7-3 with TRBJ2-2; D might be TRBD1 (5 bases). This CDR3 region has 14 residues. The V end lost 4 bases, the J end lost 2 bases, and 8 bases lay between the germline ends. Looked up from germline, CDR1 is SGHTA and CDR2 is FQGTGA. In DNA, the CDR3 is TGTGCCAGCAGCTCGACAGTAAACACCGGGGAGCTGTTTTTT. Its translation is CASSSTVNTGELFF.